This is a list of T cell receptor beta chains from one sample in a study of spatial heterogeneity in lung cancer. MiXCR, applied by TCRdb to the 5' RACE reads, yields one record per CDR3 protein. The data hold over 10,000 distinct CDR3 sequences, with 12% to 15% observed a single time. The sequences come from PBMCs, collected at surgery. The receptors shown here come from a male donor with early-stage non-small cell lung cancer. Each CDR3 is given with its conserved first and last residue. Fields, in order: J gene, V gene, clone size, D gene, CDR3 protein, CDR3 DNA. A D gene is named only where the DNA matches it firmly. Only part of the rows carry a size: once, few, many, or a class if the clone is expanded.

j_gene: TRBJ1-4
v_gene: TRBV4-2
abundance: few
d_gene: TRBD1
CDR3aa: CASSRITNRDRNEKLFF
CDR3nt: TGTGCCAGCAGTCGTATAACAAACCGGGACAGAAATGAAAAACTGTTTTTT

j_gene: TRBJ1-4
v_gene: TRBV2
abundance: few
d_gene: NA
CDR3aa: CASGTPNEKLFF
CDR3nt: TGTGCCAGCGGGACACCCAATGAAAAACTGTTTTTT

j_gene: TRBJ2-1
v_gene: TRBV5-8
abundance: few
d_gene: NA
CDR3aa: CASSTSLGTGTYNEQFF
CDR3nt: TGTGCCAGCAGCACCAGTCTTGGCACAGGGACCTACAATGAGCAGTTCTTC

j_gene: TRBJ2-7
v_gene: TRBV24-1
abundance: many
d_gene: NA
CDR3aa: CATSPDSYEQYF
CDR3nt: TGTGCCACCAGTCCGGACTCCTACGAGCAGTACTTC

j_gene: TRBJ1-4
v_gene: TRBV4-1
abundance: many
d_gene: NA
CDR3aa: CASSQDPWGVSEKLFF
CDR3nt: TGCGCCAGCAGCCAAGACCCCTGGGGGGTCAGTGAAAAACTGTTTTTT

j_gene: TRBJ2-2
v_gene: TRBV7-9
abundance: NA
d_gene: NA
CDR3aa: CASSTGPTGELFF
CDR3nt: TGTGCCAGCAGCACGGGACCCACCGGGGAGCTGTTTTTT

j_gene: TRBJ1-5
v_gene: TRBV10-3
abundance: medium-sized
d_gene: NA
CDR3aa: CAISESSNQPQHF
CDR3nt: TGTGCCATCAGTGAGTCAAGCAATCAGCCCCAGCATTTT

j_gene: TRBJ2-1
v_gene: TRBV7-2
abundance: NA
d_gene: NA
CDR3aa: CASSLSGKQFF
CDR3nt: TGTGCCAGCAGCTTATCAGGCAAGCAGTTCTTC

j_gene: TRBJ2-1
v_gene: TRBV14
abundance: many
d_gene: NA
CDR3aa: CASSQFLGGSYNEQFF
CDR3nt: TGTGCCAGCAGCCAATTTTTAGGGGGGAGCTACAATGAGCAGTTCTTC

j_gene: TRBJ1-2
v_gene: TRBV6-2/TRBV6-3
abundance: many
d_gene: NA
CDR3aa: CASSHRQNGYTF
CDR3nt: TGTGCCAGCAGTCACAGACAGAATGGCTACACCTTC

j_gene: TRBJ1-1
v_gene: TRBV29-1
abundance: many
d_gene: TRBD1
CDR3aa: CSVTGGDTEAFF
CDR3nt: TGCAGCGTCACAGGGGGTGACACTGAAGCTTTCTTT

j_gene: TRBJ1-1
v_gene: TRBV7-2
abundance: few
d_gene: NA
CDR3aa: CASSLNPGGAEAFF
CDR3nt: TGTGCCAGCAGCTTAAATCCGGGGGGAGCTGAAGCTTTCTTT

j_gene: TRBJ1-5
v_gene: TRBV20-1
abundance: NA
d_gene: NA
CDR3aa: CSAWGWGDQPQHF
CDR3nt: TGCAGTGCTTGGGGATGGGGTGATCAGCCCCAGCATTTT

j_gene: TRBJ2-3
v_gene: TRBV5-1
abundance: medium-sized
d_gene: TRBD2
CDR3aa: CASRSTSGGPDTQYF
CDR3nt: TGCGCCAGCAGGTCAACTAGCGGGGGGCCGGATACGCAGTATTTT

j_gene: TRBJ2-1
v_gene: TRBV5-4
abundance: few
d_gene: TRBD1
CDR3aa: CASSQRPGQGGNEQFF
CDR3nt: TGTGCCAGCAGCCAAAGACCGGGACAGGGAGGCAATGAGCAGTTCTTC

j_gene: TRBJ2-1
v_gene: TRBV20-1
abundance: many
d_gene: TRBD2
CDR3aa: CSARDRLAGKGGQFF
CDR3nt: TGCAGTGCTAGAGATCGGCTAGCGGGTAAAGGGGGGCAGTTCTTC

j_gene: TRBJ2-3
v_gene: TRBV6-1
abundance: few
d_gene: TRBD1
CDR3aa: CASRTGGGAWDTQYF
CDR3nt: TGTGCCAGCAGGACAGGGGGAGGGGCCTGGGATACGCAGTATTTT

j_gene: TRBJ1-2
v_gene: TRBV29-1
abundance: NA
d_gene: TRBD1
CDR3aa: CSVIGDSYGYTF
CDR3nt: TGCAGCGTTATCGGGGACAGCTATGGCTACACCTTC

j_gene: TRBJ2-3
v_gene: TRBV29-1
abundance: NA
d_gene: NA
CDR3aa: CSVEERLYTQYF
CDR3nt: TGCAGCGTTGAGGAGCGGTTATATACGCAGTATTTT

j_gene: TRBJ1-1
v_gene: TRBV11-2
abundance: few
d_gene: NA
CDR3aa: CASSFAQTNTEAFF
CDR3nt: TGTGCCAGCAGCTTTGCACAGACGAACACTGAAGCTTTCTTT

j_gene: TRBJ2-1
v_gene: TRBV7-9
abundance: NA
d_gene: TRBD2
CDR3aa: CASSRTSGGNEQFF
CDR3nt: TGTGCCAGCAGTAGGACTAGCGGGGGCAATGAGCAGTTCTTC

j_gene: TRBJ1-2
v_gene: TRBV30
abundance: many
d_gene: NA
CDR3aa: CAWRTTRGKLYGYTF
CDR3nt: TGTGCCTGGAGGACAACCCGGGGGAAGTTATATGGCTACACCTTC

j_gene: TRBJ2-7
v_gene: TRBV28
abundance: few
d_gene: TRBD1
CDR3aa: CASNTNRGYEQYF
CDR3nt: TGTGCCAGCAACACTAACAGGGGTTACGAGCAGTACTTC

j_gene: TRBJ2-3
v_gene: TRBV20-1
abundance: NA
d_gene: TRBD1
CDR3aa: CSAQQGSGTDTQYF
CDR3nt: TGCAGTGCTCAACAGGGGTCGGGCACAGATACGCAGTATTTT

j_gene: TRBJ2-5
v_gene: TRBV29-1
abundance: few
d_gene: NA
CDR3aa: CSVERGSFTQYF
CDR3nt: TGCAGCGTTGAAAGGGGAAGTTTTACCCAGTACTTC

j_gene: TRBJ1-5
v_gene: TRBV4-1
abundance: NA
d_gene: NA
CDR3aa: CASSDRRDQPQHF
CDR3nt: TGCGCCAGCAGCGACCGGCGAGATCAGCCCCAGCATTTT

j_gene: TRBJ2-7
v_gene: TRBV12-3/TRBV12-4
abundance: NA
d_gene: TRBD1
CDR3aa: CASRGTAQRSYEQYF
CDR3nt: TGTGCCAGCAGGGGGACAGCTCAACGCTCCTACGAGCAGTACTTC

j_gene: TRBJ2-1
v_gene: TRBV5-1
abundance: many
d_gene: NA
CDR3aa: CASSFRDSYNEQFF
CDR3nt: TGCGCCAGCAGCTTCCGAGACAGTTACAATGAGCAGTTCTTC

j_gene: TRBJ2-5
v_gene: TRBV7-8
abundance: many
d_gene: TRBD2
CDR3aa: CASSRVLAEQETQYF
CDR3nt: TGTGCCAGCAGCCGGGTACTAGCGGAACAAGAGACCCAGTACTTC